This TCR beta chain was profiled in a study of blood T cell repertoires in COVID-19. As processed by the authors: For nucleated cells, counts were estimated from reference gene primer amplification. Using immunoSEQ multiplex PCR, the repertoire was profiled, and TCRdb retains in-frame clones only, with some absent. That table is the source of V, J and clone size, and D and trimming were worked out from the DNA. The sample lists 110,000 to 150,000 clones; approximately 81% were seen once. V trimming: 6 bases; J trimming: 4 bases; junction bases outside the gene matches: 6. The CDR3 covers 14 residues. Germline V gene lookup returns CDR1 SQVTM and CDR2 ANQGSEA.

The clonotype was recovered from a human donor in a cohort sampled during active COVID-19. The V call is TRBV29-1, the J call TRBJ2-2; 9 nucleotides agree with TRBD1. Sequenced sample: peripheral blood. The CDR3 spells CSVNGQGSTGELFF. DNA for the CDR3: TGCAGCGTCAACGGACAGGGGAGCACCGGGGAGCTGTTTTTT.